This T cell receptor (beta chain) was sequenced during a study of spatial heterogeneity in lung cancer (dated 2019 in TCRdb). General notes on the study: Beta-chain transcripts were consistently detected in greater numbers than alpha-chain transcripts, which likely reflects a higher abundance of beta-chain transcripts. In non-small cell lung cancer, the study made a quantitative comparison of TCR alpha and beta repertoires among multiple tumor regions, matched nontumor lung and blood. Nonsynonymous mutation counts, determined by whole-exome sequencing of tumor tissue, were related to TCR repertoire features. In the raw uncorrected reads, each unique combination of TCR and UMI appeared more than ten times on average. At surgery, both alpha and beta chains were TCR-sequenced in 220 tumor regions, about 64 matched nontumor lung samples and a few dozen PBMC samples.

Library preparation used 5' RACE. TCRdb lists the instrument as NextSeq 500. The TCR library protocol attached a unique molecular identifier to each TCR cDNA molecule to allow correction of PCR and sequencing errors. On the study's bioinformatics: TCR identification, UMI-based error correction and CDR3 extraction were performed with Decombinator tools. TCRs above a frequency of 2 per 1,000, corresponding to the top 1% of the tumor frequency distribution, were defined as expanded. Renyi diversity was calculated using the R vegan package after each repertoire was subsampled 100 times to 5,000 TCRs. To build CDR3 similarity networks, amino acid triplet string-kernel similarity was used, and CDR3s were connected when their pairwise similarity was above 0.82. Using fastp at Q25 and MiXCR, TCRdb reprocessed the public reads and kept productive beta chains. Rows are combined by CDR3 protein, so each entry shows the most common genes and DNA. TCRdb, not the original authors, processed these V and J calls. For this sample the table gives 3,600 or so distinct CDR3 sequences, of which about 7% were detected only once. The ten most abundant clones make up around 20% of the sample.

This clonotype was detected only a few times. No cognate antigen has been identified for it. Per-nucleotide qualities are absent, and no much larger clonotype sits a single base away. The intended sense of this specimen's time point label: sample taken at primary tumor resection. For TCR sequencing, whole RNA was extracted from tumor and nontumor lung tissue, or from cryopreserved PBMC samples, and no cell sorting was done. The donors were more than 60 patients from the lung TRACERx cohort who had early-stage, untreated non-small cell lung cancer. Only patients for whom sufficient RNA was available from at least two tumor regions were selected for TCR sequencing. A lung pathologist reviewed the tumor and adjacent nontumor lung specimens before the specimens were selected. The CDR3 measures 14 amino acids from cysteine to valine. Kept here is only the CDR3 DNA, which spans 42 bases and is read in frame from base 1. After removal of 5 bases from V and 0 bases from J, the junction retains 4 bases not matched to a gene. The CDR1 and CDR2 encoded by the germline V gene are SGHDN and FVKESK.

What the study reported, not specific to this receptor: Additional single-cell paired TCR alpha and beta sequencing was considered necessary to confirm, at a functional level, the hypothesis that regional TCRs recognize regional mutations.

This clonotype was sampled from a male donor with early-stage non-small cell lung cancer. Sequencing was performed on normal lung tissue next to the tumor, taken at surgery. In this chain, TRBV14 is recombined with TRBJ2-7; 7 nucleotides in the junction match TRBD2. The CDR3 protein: CASSSREASYEQYV. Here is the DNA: TGTGCCAGCAGCTCTCGGGAGGCCTCCTACGAGCAGTACGTC.